Following are 17 T cell receptor beta chains from one sample sequenced in a study of cytomegalovirus exposure and HLA in healthy donors. The PCR was carried out with 60 Vbeta primers and 13 Jbeta primers. The protocol was immunoSEQ multiplex PCR, while the TCRdb copy is restricted to in-frame clones and leaves out a portion. The sample carries 100,000 to 150,000 clones, about 80% recorded once. Sequenced material: PBMCs. These receptors originate from a woman aged 50 to 65 in good health and CMV-seronegative.

The chain has TRBV7-9 and TRBJ2-1, with a possible D match to TRBD2 (6 bases). Germline-derived CDR1 and CDR2 are SEHNR and FQNEAQ (reference sequence). The V and J ends lost 5 bases and 2 bases respectively, with 16 bases between them. The CDR3 is 16 residues long. The CDR3 loop reads CASSRGGASAYNEQFF. The DNA for the CDR3 is TGTGCCAGCAGCAGAGGAGGTGCTAGCGCCTACAATGAGCAGTTCTTC.

The chain recombines TRBV5-1 with TRBJ2-7; TRBD1 agrees at 8 bases. The CDR3 has 14 residues. Germline CDR1 and CDR2: SGHRS and YFSETQ. V was clipped by 1 base and J by 5 bases; unmatched bases: 5. CDR3: CASSLRRGLDEQYF. The CDR3 region has the DNA TGCGCCAGCAGCTTGCGCAGGGGGCTAGACGAGCAGTACTTC.

This sequence joins TRBV11-2 and TRBJ2-7; perhaps TRBD1 as D (6 bases). The CDR3 consists of 13 residues. The V end lost 6 bases, the J end lost 2 bases, and 11 bases lay between the germline ends. Germline CDR1 SGHAT, CDR2 FQNNGV. CDR3 region: CASSGQLTYEQYF. The CDR3 nucleotides read TGTGCCAGCAGTGGACAGCTGACCTACGAGCAGTACTTC.

This rearrangement joins TRBV30 to TRBJ1-1, with D perhaps matching TRBD1 (6 bases). Between the trimmed V and J ends, which lost 2 bases and 4 bases, there was a span of 14 bases. The CDR3 extends over 14 amino acids. CDR1 and CDR2 from the germline V gene are GTSNPN and SVGIG (reference sequence). The CDR3 loop reads CAWSFTGSSTEAFF. The CDR3 DNA reads TGTGCCTGGAGTTTTACAGGGTCAAGCACTGAAGCTTTCTTT.

This clone has a handful of counts. The CDR3, as DNA: TGTGCCTGGAGTGGGCGACTAAACTCCTACGAGCAGTACTTC. Its translation is CAWSGRLNSYEQYF. The rearrangement uses TRBV30 and TRBJ2-7; a possible D gene is TRBD2 (5 bases). The V end lost 1 base, the J end lost 0 bases, and 10 bases lay between the germline ends. The CDR3 is 14 amino acids. Germline CDR1 and CDR2: GTSNPN and SVGIG (reference sequence).

The gene calls are TRBV6-5 and TRBJ2-1; 9 bases are shared with TRBD2. The CDR3 extends over 13 amino acids. Germline values: CDR1 MNHEY, CDR2 SVGAGI. Germline trimming cut 6 bases from V and 7 bases from J; bases unmatched to any gene: 4. The CDR3 DNA sequence: TGTGCCAGCAGGTTCCTAGCGGGAAATGAGCAGTTCTTC. Protein: CASRFLAGNEQFF.

V is TRBV12-1 and J is TRBJ2-7; the table's D call TRBD1 went unverified against the DNA. TRBV12-1 has pseudogene status. The CDR3 has 9 residues. The CDR3 bases are TGTGCCACAGGGAACGAGCAGTACTTC. As protein: CATGNEQYF.

The table lists this clone with a few counts. J is TRBJ1-4 and V is TRBV7-2, with D tentatively TRBD1 (6 bases). V lost 1 base to trimming and J lost 2 bases, with 8 bases between them. The CDR3 covers 15 residues. Germline loops: CDR1 SGHTA, CDR2 FQGNSA. The CDR3 reads CASSLGGRTNEKLFF. In DNA form, the CDR3 reads TGTGCCAGCAGCTTAGGGGGGCGTACTAATGAAAAACTGTTTTTT.

The genes are TRBV5-1 and TRBJ2-1; 7 positions match TRBD1. Germline loops: CDR1 SGHRS, CDR2 YFSETQ. This CDR3 is 13 amino acids long. Losses at the gene ends were 3 bases for V and 6 bases for J; bases not matched to a gene: 3. In nucleotides, the CDR3 is TGCGCCAGCAGCTGGACAGGATTCAATGAGCAGTTCTTC. It specifies CASSWTGFNEQFF.

This clone was found a few times. The chain employs TRBV7-9 and TRBJ2-5, with D unresolved. CDR1 is SEHNR and CDR2 is FQNEAQ in the germline V gene (reference sequence). The CDR3 runs 14 residues. Deletions cut 2 bases from V and 5 bases from J, with 12 bases between. The CDR3 here is CASSLTPEAETQYF. CDR3 coding DNA: TGTGCCAGCAGCTTAACACCCGAGGCGGAGACCCAGTACTTC.

This chain connects TRBV21-1 to TRBJ1-3. TRBV21-1 is a known pseudogene. The CDR3 has 17 amino acids. The CDR3 DNA follows: TGTGCCAGCAGGTGTTGCGGGGCCTTCTTCTCTGGAAACACCATATATTTT. Translating gives CASRCCGAFFSGNTIYF.

The chain joins TRBV30 to TRBJ1-4; TRBD1 matches 7 bases. The CDR3 has 14 amino acids. The germline V gene encodes CDR1 GTSNPN and CDR2 SVGIG (reference sequence). With V trimmed by 5 bases and J by 5 bases, 8 bases remained unmatched. The CDR3 bases are TGTGCCTGGGAAGGAGACAGGGAAAATGAAAAACTGTTTTTT. As protein: CAWEGDRENEKLFF.

The gene calls are TRBV4-2 and TRBJ2-1, with a weak D call TRBD2 (6 bases). Trimming pared 0 bases from V and 7 bases from J, leaving 13 bases between. Per germline, CDR1 LGHNA and CDR2 YNFKEQ. This CDR3 is built from 15 residues. The CDR3, as DNA: TGTGCCAGCAGCCAAGAAGTACTGGCGGGAAATGAGCAGTTCTTC. This encodes CASSQEVLAGNEQFF.

The chain carries TRBV7-3 and TRBJ2-7; 9 positions agree with TRBD2. Per the germline V gene, CDR1 is SGHTA and CDR2 is FQGTGA. The CDR3 covers 13 residues. V dropped 3 bases and J dropped 4; count of bases not matched to a gene: 1. CDR3 loop: CASSLTSGYEQYF. The CDR3 DNA reads TGTGCCAGCAGCTTGACTAGCGGATACGAGCAGTACTTC. The full variable domain, completed using reference TRBV7-3 and TRBJ2-7, is GAGVSQTPSNKVTEKGKYVELRCDPISGHTALYWYRQSLGQGPEFLIYFQGTGAADDSGLPNDRFFAVRPEGSVSTLKIQRTERGDSAVYLCASSLTSGYEQYFGPGTRLTVT.

This clone was detected only a few times. The chain couples TRBV7-9 to TRBJ2-3; 7 bases map to TRBD2. The germline V gene has CDR1 SEHNR and CDR2 FQNEAQ (reference sequence). This CDR3 contains 14 residues. After removal of 5 bases from V and 6 bases from J, the junction contained 8 bases not matched to a gene. The DNA of the CDR3 is TGTGCCAGCAGCCCTTCAGGCGGGAGCGATACGCAGTATTTT. Translation gives CASSPSGGSDTQYF.

The chain recombines TRBV30 with TRBJ1-2, with unresolved D. V was shortened by 2 bases and J by 2 bases, with 6 bases between the two germline ends. There are 12 residues in the CDR3. Germline CDR1 and CDR2: GTSNPN and SVGIG (reference sequence). CDR3: CAWSPTNYGYTF. As DNA, the CDR3 is TGTGCCTGGAGTCCGACAAACTATGGCTACACCTTC.

This clone was detected only once. J is TRBJ1-2 and V is TRBV19; 9 nucleotides match TRBD1. V trimming: 0 bases; J trimming: 7 bases; junction bases outside the gene matches: 6. Germline V gene lookup returns CDR1 LNHDA and CDR2 SQIVND (reference sequence). The CDR3 covers 15 residues. CDR3 nucleotide sequence: TGTGCCAGTAGTATAGACCGGGACAGGGATTCTGGCTACACCTTC. Translating it yields CASSIDRDRDSGYTF.